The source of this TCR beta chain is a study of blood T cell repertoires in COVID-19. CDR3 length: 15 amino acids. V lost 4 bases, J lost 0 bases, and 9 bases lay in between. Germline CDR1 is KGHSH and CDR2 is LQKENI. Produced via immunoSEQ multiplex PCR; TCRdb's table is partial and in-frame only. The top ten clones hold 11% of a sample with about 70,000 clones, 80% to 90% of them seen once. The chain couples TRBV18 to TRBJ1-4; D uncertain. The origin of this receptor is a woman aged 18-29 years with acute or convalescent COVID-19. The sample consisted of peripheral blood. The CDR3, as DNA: TGTGCCAGCTCACAAACTCTCGCAACTAATGAAAAACTGTTTTTT. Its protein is CASSQTLATNEKLFF. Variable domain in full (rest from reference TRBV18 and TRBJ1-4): NAGVMQNPRHLVRRRGQEARLRCSPMKGHSHVYWYRQLPEEGLKFMVYLQKENIIDESGMPKERFSAEFPKEGPSILRIQQVVRGDSAAYFCASSQTLATNEKLFFGSGTQLSVL.